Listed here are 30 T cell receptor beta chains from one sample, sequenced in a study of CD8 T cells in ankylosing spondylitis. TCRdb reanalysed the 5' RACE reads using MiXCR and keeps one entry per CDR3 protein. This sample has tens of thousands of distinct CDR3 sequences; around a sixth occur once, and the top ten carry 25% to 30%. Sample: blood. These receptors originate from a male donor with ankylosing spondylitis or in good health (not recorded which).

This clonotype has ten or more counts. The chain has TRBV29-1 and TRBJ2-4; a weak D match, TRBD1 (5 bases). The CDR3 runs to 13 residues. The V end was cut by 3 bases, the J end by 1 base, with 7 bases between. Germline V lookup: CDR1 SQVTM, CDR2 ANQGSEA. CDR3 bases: TGCAGCGTTGATGCAGGGGCCAAAAACATTCAGTACTTC. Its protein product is CSVDAGAKNIQYF.

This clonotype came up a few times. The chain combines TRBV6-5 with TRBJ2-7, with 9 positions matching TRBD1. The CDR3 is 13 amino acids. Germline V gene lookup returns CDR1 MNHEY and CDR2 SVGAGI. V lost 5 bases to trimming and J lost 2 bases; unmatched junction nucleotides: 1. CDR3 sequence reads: CASSRDRAYEQYF. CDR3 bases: TGTGCCAGCAGTCGGGACAGGGCCTACGAGCAGTACTTC.

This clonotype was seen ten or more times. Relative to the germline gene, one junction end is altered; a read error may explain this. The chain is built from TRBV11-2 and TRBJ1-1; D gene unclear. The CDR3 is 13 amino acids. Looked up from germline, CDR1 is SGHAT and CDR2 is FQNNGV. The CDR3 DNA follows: TGTGCCAGCAGCTTAAACCTGAACATTGAAGCTTTCTTT. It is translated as CASSLNLNIEAFF.

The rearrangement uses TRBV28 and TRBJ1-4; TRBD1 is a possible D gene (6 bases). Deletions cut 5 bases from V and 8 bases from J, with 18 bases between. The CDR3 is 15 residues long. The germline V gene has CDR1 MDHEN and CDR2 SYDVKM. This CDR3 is CASSITGTTGEKLFF. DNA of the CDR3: TGTGCCAGCAGTATAACCGGGACGACAGGAGAAAAACTGTTTTTT.

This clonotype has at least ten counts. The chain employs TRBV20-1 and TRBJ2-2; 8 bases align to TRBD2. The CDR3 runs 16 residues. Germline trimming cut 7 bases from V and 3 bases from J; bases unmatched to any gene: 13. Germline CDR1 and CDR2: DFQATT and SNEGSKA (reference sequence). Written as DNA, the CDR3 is TGCAGTGTCGGGCTAGCGGGCGTGGCGGACACCGGGGAGCTGTTTTTT. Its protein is CSVGLAGVADTGELFF.

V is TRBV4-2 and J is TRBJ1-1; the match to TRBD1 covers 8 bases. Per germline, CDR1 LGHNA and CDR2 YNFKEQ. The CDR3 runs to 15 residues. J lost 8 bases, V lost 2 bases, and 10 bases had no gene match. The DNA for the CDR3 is TGTGCCAGCAGCCAATCTGGACAGGGTAACTGGGAAGCTTTCTTT. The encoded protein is CASSQSGQGNWEAFF.

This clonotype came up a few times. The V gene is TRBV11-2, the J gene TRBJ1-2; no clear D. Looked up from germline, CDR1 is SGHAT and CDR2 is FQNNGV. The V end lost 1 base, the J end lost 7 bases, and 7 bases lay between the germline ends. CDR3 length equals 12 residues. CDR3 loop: CASSLGGFGYTF. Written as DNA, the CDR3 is TGTGCCAGCAGCTTAGGAGGGTTTGGCTACACCTTC. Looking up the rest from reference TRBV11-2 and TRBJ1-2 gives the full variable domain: EAGVAQSPRYKIIEKRQSVAFWCNPISGHATLYWYQQILGQGPKLLIQFQNNGVVDDSQLPKDRFSAERLKGVDSTLKIQPAKLEDSAVYLCASSLGGFGYTFGSGTRLTVV.

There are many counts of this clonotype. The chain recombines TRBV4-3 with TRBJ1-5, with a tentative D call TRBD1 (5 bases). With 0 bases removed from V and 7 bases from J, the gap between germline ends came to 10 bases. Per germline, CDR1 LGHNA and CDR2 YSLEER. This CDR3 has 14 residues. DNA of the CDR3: TGCGCCAGCAGCCAAGACCCCGGGGGACAGCCCCAGCATTTT. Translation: CASSQDPGGQPQHF.

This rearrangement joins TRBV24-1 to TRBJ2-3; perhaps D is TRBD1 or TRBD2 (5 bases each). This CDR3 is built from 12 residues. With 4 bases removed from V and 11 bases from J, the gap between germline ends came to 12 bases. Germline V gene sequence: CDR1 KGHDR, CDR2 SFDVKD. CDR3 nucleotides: TGTGCCACCAGTGAGGCAGGGACGGGGCAGTATTTT. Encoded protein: CATSEAGTGQYF.

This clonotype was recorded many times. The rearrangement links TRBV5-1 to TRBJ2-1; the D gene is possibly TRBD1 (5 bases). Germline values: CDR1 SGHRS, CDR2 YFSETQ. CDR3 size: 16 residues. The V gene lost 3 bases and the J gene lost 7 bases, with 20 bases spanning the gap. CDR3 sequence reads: CASSSGTLGPRNEQFF. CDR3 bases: TGCGCCAGCAGCTCGGGTACGCTGGGGCCCCGGAATGAGCAGTTCTTC.

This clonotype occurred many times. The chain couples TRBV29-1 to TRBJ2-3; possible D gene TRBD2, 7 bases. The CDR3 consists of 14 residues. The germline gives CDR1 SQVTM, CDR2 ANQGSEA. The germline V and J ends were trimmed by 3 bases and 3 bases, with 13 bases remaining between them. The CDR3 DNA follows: TGCAGCGTTGAGAGGGGGGGCCGAACAGATACGCAGTATTTT. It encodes CSVERGGRTDTQYF.

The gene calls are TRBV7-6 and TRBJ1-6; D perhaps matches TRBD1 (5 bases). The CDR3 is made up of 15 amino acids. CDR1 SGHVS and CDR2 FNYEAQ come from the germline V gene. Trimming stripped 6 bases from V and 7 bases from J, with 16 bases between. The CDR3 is CASSSRGGPNSPLHF. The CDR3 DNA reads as TGTGCCAGCAGTAGCCGGGGGGGACCCAATTCACCCCTCCACTTT.

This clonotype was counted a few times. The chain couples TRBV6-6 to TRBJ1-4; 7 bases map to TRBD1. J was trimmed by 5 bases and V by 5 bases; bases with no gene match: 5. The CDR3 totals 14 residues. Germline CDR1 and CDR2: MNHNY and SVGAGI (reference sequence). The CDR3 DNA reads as TGTGCCAGCAGTAACAGGGGCCTGAATGAAAAACTGTTTTTT. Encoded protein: CASSNRGLNEKLFF.

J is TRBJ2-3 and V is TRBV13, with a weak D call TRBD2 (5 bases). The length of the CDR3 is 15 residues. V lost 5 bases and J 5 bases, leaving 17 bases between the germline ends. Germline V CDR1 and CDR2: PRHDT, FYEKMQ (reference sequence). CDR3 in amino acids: CASSPDAGIGDTQYF. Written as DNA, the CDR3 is TGTGCCAGCAGCCCCGACGCCGGGATTGGAGATACGCAGTATTTT.

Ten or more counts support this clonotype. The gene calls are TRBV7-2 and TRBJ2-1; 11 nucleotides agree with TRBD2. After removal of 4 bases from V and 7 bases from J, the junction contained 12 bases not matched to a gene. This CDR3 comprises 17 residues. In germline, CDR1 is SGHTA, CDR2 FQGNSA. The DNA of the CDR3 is TGTGCCAGCAGCTCAGCACTTAGCGGGAGGGCTTGGAATGAGCAGTTCTTC. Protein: CASSSALSGRAWNEQFF.

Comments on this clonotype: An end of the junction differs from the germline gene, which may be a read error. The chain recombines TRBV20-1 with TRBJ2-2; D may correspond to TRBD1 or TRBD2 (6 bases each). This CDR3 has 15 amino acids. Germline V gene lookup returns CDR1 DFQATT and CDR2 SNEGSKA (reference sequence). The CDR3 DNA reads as TGCAGTGCCAGACGGCTCGTCGGGGGCACCGGGGAGCTGCTTTTT. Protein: CSARRLVGGTGELLF.

The CDR3 region is CASSSGGAKRNTEAFF. CDR3 in DNA: TGTGCCAGCAGTTCAGGGGGCGCAAAAAGAAACACTGAAGCTTTCTTT. The J gene is TRBJ1-1, the V gene TRBV28; 8 bases are a match to TRBD1. Germline CDR1 MDHEN, CDR2 SYDVKM. After removal of 4 bases from V and 2 bases from J, the junction contained 9 bases not matched to a gene. The CDR3 spans 16 residues.

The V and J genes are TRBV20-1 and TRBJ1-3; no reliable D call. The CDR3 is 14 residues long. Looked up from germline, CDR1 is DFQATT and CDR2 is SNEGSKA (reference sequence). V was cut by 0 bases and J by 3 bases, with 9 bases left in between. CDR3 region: CSARDSAGGNTIYF. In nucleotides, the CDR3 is TGCAGTGCTAGAGATTCAGCTGGTGGAAACACCATATATTTT.

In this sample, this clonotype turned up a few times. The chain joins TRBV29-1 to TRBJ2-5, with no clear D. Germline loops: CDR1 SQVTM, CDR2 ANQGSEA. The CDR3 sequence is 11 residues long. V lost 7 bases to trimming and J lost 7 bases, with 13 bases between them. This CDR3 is CSAWAPGTQYF. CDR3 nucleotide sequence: TGCAGCGCCTGGGCCCCGGGGACCCAGTACTTC.

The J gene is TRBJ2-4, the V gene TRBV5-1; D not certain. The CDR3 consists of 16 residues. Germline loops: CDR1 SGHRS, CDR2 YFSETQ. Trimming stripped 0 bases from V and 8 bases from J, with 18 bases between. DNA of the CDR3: TGCGCCAGCAGCTTGGATGTCATTACAACCGGCGACATTCAGTACTTC. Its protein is CASSLDVITTGDIQYF.

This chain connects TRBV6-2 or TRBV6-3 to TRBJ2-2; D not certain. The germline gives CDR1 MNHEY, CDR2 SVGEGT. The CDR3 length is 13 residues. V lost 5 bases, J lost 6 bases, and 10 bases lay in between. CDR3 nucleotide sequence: TGTGCCAGCAGTCTGACCGAGTCCGGGGAGCTGTTTTTT. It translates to CASSLTESGELFF.

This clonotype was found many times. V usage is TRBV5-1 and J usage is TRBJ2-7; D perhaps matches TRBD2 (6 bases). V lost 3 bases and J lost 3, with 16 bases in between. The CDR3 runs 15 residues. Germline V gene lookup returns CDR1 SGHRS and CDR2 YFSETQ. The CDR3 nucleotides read TGCGCCAGCAGCTGGACCGGGACTCGGGTCTACGAGCAGTACTTC. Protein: CASSWTGTRVYEQYF.

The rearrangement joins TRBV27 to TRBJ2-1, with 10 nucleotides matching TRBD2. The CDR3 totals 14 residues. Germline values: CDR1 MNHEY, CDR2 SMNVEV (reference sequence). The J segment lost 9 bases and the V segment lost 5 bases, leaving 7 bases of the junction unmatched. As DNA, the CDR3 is TGTGCCAGCAGTAAGACTAGCGGGTTGGTTGAGCAGTTCTTC. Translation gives CASSKTSGLVEQFF.

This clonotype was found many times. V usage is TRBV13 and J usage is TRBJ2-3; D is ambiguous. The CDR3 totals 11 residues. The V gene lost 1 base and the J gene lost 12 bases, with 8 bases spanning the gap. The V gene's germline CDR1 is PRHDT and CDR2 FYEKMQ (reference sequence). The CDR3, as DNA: TGTGCCAGCAGCTTAGCCAGCGCCCAGTATTTT. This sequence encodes CASSLASAQYF.

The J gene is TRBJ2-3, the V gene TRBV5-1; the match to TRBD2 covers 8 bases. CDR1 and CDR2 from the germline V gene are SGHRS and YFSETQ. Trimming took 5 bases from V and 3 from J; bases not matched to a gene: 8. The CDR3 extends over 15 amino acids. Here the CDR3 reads CASRISGSQTDTQYF. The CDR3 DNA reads TGCGCCAGCAGGATCAGCGGGAGTCAGACAGATACGCAGTATTTT.

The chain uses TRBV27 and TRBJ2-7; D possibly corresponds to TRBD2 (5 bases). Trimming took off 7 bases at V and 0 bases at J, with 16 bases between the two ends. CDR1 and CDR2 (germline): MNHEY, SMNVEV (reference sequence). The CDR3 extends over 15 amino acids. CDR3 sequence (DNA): TGTGCCAGCATGCAACGGAGGATAAGCTCCTACGAGCAGTACTTC. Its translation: CASMQRRISSYEQYF.

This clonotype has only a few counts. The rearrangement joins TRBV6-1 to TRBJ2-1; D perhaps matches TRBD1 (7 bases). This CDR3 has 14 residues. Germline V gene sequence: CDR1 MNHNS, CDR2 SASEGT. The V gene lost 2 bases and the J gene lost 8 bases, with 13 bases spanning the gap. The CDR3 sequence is CASSESAGGYEQFF. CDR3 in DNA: TGTGCCAGCAGTGAATCGGCAGGGGGGTATGAGCAGTTCTTC.

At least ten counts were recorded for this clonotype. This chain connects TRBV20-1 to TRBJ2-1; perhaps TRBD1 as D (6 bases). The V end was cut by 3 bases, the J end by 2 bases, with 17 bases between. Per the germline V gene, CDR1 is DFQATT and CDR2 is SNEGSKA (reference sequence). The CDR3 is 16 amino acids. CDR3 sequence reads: CSASTGTLGPYNEQFF. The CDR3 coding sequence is TGCAGTGCTAGCACAGGGACCTTGGGCCCCTACAATGAGCAGTTCTTC.

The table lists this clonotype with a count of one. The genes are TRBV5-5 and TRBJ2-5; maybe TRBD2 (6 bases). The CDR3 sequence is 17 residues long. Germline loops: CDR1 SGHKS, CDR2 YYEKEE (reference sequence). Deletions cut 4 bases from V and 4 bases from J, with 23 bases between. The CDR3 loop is CASSTAVGGWMTETQYF. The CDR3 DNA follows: TGTGCCAGCAGCACCGCGGTGGGGGGATGGATGACAGAGACCCAGTACTTC.

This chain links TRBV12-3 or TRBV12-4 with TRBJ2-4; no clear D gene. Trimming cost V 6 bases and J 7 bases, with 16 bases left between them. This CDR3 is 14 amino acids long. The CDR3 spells CASSLGVEGNIQYF. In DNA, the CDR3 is TGTGCCAGCAGCCTAGGAGTGGAAGGGAACATTCAGTACTTC.